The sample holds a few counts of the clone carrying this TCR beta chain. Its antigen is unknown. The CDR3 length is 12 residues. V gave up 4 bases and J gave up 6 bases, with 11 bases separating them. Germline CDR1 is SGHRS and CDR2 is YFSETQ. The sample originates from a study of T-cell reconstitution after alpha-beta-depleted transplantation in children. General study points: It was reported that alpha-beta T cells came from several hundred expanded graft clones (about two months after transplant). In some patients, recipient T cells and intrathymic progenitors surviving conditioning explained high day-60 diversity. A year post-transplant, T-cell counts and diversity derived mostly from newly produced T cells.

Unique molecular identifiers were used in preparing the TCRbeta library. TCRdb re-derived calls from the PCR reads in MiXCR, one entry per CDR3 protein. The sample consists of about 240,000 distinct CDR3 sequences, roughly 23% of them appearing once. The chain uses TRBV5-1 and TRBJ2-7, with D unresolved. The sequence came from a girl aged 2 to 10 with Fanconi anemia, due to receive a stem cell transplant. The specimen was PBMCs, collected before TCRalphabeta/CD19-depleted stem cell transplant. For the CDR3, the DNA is TGCGCCAGCAGCCAAAATCGGGTCGAGCAGTACTTC. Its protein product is CASSQNRVEQYF.